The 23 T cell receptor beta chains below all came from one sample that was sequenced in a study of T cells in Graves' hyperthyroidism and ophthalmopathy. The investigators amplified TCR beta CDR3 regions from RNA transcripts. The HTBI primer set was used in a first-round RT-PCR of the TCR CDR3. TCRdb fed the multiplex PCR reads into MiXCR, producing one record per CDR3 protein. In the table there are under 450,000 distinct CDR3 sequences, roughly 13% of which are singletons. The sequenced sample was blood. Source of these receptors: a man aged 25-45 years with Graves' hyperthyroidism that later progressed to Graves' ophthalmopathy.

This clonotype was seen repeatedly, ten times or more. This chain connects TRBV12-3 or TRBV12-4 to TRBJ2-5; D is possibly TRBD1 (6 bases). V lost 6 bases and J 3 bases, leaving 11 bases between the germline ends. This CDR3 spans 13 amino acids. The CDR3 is CASSRGSKETQYF. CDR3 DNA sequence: TGTGCCAGCAGCAGGGGTTCTAAAGAGACCCAGTACTTC.

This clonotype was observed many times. CDR3 DNA: TGTGCCAGCAGTTCAGGGGGTTTTGACACCGGGGAGCTGTTTTTT. It translates to CASSSGGFDTGELFF. The chain carries TRBV28 and TRBJ2-2, with 7 nucleotides matching TRBD1. Germline-derived CDR1 and CDR2 are MDHEN and SYDVKM. J lost 3 bases, V lost 4 bases, and 5 bases had no gene match. The CDR3 length is 15 residues.

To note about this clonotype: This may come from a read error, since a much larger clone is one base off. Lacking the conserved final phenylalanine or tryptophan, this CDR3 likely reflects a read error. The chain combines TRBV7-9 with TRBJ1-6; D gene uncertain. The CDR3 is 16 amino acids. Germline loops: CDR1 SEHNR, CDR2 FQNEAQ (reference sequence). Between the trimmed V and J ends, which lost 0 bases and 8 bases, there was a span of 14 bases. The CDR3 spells CASSLAVGGPDSPLHL. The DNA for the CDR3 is TGTGCCAGCAGCTTAGCGGTAGGAGGACCGGATTCACCCCTCCACCTT.

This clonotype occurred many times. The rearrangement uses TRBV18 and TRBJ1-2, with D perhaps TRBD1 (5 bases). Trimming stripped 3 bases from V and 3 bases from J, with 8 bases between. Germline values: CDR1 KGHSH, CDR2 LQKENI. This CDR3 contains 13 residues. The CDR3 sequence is CASSPTRDYGYTF. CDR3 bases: TGTGCCAGCTCACCGACCAGGGACTATGGCTACACCTTC. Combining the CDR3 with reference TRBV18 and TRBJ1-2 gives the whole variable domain NAGVMQNPRHLVRRRGQEARLRCSPMKGHSHVYWYRQLPEEGLKFMVYLQKENIIDESGMPKERFSAEFPKEGPSILRIQQVVRGDSAAYFCASSPTRDYGYTFGSGTRLTVV.

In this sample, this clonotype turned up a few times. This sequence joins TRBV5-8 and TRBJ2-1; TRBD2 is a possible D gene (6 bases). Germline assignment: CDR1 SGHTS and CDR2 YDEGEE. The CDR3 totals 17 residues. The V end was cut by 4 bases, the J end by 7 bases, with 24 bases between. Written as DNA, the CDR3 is TGTGCCAGCAGCCCATGGGGTCGTGGGGACTCGGGGAATGAGCAGTTCTTC. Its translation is CASSPWGRGDSGNEQFF.

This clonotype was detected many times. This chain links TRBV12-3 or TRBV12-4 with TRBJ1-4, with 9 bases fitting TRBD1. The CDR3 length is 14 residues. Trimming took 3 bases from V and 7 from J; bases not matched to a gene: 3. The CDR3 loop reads CASSLGQGAEKLFF. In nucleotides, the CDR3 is TGTGCCAGCAGTTTGGGACAGGGTGCTGAAAAACTGTTTTTT.

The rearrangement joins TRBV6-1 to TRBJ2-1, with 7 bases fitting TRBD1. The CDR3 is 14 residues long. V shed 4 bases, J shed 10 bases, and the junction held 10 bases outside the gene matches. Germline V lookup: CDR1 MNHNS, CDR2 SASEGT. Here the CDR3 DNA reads TGTGCCAGCAGTGCCCGACAGGGTCGGGGCGAGCAGTTCTTC. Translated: CASSARQGRGEQFF.

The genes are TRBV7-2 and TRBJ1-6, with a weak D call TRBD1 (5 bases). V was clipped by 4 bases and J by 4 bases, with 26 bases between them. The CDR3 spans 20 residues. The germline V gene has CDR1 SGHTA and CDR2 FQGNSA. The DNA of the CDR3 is TGTGCCAGCAGCTCCGGGGACCGAACTGTTCTTCCCCAATATAATTCACCCCTCCACTTT. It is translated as CASSSGDRTVLPQYNSPLHF.

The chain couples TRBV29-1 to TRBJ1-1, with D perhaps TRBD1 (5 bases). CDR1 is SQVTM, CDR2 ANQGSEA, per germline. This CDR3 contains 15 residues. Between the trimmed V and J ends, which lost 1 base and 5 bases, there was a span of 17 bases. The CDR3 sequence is CSVEAPRGRGTEAFF. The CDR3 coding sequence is TGCAGCGTTGAAGCTCCTCGGGGTCGGGGGACTGAAGCTTTCTTT.

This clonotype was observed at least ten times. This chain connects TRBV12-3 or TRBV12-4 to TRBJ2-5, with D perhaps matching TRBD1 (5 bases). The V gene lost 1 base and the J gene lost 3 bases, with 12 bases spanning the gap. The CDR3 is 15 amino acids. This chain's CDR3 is CASSLGGLAKETQYF. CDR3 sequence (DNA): TGTGCCAGCAGTTTAGGGGGCCTTGCCAAAGAGACCCAGTACTTC.

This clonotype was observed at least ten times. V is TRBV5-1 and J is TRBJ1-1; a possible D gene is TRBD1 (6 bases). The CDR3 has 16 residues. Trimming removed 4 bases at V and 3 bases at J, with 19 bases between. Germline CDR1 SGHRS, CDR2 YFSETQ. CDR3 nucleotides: TGCGCCAGCAGCACCCAGGGAAACAGGGCCGACACTGAAGCTTTCTTT. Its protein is CASSTQGNRADTEAFF.

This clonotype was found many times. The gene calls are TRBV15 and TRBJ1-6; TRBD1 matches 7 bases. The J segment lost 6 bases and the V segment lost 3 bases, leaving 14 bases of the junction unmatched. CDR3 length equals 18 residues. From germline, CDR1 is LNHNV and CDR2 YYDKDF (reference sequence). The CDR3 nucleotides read TGTGCCACCAGCAGGGGTAGAACAGGGGACGCCCTTAATTCACCCCTCCACTTT. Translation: CATSRGRTGDALNSPLHF.

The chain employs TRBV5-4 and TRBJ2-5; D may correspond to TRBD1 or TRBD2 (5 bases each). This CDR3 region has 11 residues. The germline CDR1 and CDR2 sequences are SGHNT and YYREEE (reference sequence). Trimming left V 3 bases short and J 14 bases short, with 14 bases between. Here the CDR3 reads CASSSGTVDYF. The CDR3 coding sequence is TGTGCCAGCAGCTCAGGGACCGTCGATTACTTC.

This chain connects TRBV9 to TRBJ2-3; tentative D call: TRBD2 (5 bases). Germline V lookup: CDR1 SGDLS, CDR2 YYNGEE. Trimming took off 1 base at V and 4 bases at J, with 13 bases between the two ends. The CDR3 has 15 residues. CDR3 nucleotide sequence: TGTGCCAGCAGCGTACGGCGTGAGGGCCCAGATACGCAGTATTTT. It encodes CASSVRREGPDTQYF.

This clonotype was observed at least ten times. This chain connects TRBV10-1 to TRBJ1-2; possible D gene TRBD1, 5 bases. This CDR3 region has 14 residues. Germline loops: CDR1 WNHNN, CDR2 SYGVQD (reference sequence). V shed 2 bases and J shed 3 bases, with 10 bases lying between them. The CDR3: CASSEGTDHYGYTF. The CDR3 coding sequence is TGCGCCAGCAGTGAGGGGACGGACCACTATGGCTACACCTTC.

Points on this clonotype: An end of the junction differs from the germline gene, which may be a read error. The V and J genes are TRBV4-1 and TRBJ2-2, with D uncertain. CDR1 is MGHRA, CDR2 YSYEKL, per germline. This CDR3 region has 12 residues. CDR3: CTSSQFTGELFF. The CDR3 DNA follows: TGCACCAGCAGCCAGTTCACCGGGGAGCTGTTTTTT.

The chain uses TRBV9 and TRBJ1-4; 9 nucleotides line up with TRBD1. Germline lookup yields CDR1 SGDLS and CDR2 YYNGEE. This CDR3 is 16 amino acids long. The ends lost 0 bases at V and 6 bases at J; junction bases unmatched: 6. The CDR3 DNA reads TGTGCCAGCAGCGTAGGAGGAGGGACAGGGTATGAAAAACTGTTTTTT. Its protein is CASSVGGGTGYEKLFF.

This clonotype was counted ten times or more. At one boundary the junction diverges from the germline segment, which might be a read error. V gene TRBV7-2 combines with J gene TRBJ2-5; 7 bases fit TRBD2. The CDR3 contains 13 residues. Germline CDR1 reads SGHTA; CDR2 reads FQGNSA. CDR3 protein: CASSLGGGETQYF. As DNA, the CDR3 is TGTGCCAGCAGTTTAGGCGGGGGAGAGACCCAGTACTTC.

CDR3 bases: TGTGCCAGCAGCTCAGCAGGAGAGACCCAGTACTTC. This sequence encodes CASSSAGETQYF. This chain links TRBV7-6 with TRBJ2-5; D is undetermined. The V end was cut by 4 bases, the J end by 4 bases, with 7 bases between. CDR3 length: 12 amino acids. Germline CDR1 is SGHVS and CDR2 is FNYEAQ.

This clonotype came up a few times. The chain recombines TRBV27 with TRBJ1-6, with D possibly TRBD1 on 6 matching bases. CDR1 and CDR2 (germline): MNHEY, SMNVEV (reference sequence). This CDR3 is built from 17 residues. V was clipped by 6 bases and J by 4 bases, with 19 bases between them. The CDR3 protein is CASSWGPGEPYNSPLHF. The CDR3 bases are TGTGCCAGCAGCTGGGGACCAGGGGAGCCTTATAATTCACCCCTCCACTTT.

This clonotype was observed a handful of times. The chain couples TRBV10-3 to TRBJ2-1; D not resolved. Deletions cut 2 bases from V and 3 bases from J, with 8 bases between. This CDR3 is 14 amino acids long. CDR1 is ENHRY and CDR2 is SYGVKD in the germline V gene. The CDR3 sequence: CAISERSGYNEQFF. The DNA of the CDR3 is TGTGCCATCAGTGAGAGGTCAGGCTACAATGAGCAGTTCTTC.

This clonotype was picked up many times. In nucleotides, the CDR3 is TGTGCCAGCAGCTTAGATAGGACTTCTGCCCATGAGCAGTTCTTC. Translated, it gives CASSLDRTSAHEQFF. The gene calls are TRBV7-9 and TRBJ2-1; a weak D match, TRBD2 (5 bases). The CDR3 loop spans 15 amino acids. Germline loops: CDR1 SEHNR, CDR2 FQNEAQ (reference sequence). With 1 base removed from V and 8 bases from J, the gap between germline ends came to 15 bases.

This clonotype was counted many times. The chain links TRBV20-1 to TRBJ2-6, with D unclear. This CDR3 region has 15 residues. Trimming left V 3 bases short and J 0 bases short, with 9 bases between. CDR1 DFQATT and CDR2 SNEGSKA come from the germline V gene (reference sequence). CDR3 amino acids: CSASRQSSGANVLTF. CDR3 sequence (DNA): TGCAGTGCTAGTCGGCAGAGCTCTGGGGCCAACGTCCTGACTTTC.